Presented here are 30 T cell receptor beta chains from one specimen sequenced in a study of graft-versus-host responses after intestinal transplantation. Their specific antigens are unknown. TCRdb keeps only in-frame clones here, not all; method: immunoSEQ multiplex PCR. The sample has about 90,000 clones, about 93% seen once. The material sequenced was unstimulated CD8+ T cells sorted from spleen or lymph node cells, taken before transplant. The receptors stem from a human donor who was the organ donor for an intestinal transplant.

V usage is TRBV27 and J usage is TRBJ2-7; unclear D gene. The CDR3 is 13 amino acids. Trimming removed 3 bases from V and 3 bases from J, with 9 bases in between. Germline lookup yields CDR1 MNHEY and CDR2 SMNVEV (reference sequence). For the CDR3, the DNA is TGTGCCAGCAGTTTTGGAGCCCTCTACGAGCAGTACTTC. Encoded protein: CASSFGALYEQYF.

CDR3: CASSAGLATEGSYEQYF. CDR3 sequence (DNA): TGTGCCAGCAGCGCGGGACTAGCGACGGAGGGTTCCTACGAGCAGTACTTC. The V and J genes are TRBV5-8 and TRBJ2-7; TRBD2 agrees at 10 bases. The CDR3 consists of 17 residues. The trim removed 4 bases at V and 1 base at J, leaving 11 bases unmatched. Germline lookup yields CDR1 SGHTS and CDR2 YDEGEE.

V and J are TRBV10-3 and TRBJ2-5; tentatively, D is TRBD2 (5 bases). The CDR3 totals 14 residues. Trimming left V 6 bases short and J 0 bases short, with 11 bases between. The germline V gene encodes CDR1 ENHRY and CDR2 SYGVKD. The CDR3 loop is CAISLTGYQETQYF. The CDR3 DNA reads TGTGCCATCAGCCTTACGGGATACCAAGAGACCCAGTACTTC.

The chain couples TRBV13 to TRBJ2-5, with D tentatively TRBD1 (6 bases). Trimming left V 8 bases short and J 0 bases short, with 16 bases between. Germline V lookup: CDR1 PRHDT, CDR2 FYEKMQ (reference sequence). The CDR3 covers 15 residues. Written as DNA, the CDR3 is TGTGCCAGCCGCCGGACAGCCGACAACCAAGAGACCCAGTACTTC. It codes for CASRRTADNQETQYF.

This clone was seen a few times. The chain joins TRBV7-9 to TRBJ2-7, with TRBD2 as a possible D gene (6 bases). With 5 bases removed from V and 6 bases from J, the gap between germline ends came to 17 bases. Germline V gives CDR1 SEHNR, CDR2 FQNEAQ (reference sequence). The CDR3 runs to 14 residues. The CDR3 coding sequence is TGTGCCAGCAGCCCGCCAGGAGGGGCAGCCGAGCAGTACTTC. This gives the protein CASSPPGGAAEQYF.

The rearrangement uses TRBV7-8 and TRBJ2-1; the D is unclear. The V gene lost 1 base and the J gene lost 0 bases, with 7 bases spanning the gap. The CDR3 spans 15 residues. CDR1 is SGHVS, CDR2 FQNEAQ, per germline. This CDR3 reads CASSLVWSSYNEQFF. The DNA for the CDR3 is TGTGCCAGCAGCTTAGTTTGGAGCTCCTACAATGAGCAGTTCTTC.

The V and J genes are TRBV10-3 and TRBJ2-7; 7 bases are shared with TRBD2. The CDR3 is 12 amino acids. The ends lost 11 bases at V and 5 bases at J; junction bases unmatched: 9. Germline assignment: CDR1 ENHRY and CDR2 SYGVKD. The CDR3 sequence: CASKLGGDEQYF. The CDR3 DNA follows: TGTGCCTCAAAGTTGGGAGGGGACGAGCAGTACTTC.

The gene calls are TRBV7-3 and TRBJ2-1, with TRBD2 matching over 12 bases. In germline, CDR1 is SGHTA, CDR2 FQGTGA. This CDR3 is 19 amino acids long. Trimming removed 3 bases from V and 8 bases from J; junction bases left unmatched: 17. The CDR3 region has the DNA TGTGCCAGCAGCTTGGGACTCTTGGCTAGCGGGGGGGGACGGCATGAGCAGTTCTTC. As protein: CASSLGLLASGGGRHEQFF. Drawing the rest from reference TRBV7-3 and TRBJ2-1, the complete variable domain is GAGVSQTPSNKVTEKGKYVELRCDPISGHTALYWYRQSLGQGPEFLIYFQGTGAADDSGLPNDRFFAVRPEGSVSTLKIQRTERGDSAVYLCASSLGLLASGGGRHEQFFGPGTRLTVL.

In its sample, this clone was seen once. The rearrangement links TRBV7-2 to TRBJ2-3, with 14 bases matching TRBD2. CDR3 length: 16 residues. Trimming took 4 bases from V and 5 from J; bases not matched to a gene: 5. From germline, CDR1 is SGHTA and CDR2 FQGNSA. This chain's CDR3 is CASSSGTSGSRDTQYF. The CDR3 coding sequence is TGTGCCAGCAGCTCAGGGACTAGCGGGAGTAGAGATACGCAGTATTTT. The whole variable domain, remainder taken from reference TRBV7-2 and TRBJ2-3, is GAGVSQSPSNKVTEKGKDVELRCDPISGHTALYWYRQSLGQGLEFLIYFQGNSAPDKSGLPSDRFSAERTGGSVSTLTIQRTQQEDSAVYLCASSSGTSGSRDTQYFGPGTRLTVL.

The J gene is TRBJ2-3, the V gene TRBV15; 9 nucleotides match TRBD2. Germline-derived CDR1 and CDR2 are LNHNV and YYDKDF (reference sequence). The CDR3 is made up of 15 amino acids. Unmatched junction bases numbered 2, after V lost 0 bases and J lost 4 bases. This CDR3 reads CATSRDSGGADTQYF. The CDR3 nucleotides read TGTGCCACCAGCAGAGATAGCGGGGGCGCAGATACGCAGTATTTT.

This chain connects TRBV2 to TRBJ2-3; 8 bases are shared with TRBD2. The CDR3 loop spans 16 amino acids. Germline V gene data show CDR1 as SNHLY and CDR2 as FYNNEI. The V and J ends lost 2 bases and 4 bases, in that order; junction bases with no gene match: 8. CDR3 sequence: CASSESAGVNADTQYF. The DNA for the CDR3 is TGTGCCAGCAGTGAATCAGCGGGGGTTAACGCAGATACGCAGTATTTT.

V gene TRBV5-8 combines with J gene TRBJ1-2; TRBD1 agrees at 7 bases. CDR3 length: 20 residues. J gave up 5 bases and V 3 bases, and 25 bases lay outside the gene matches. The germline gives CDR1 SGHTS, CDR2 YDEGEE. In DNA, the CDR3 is TGTGCCAGCAGCTGGGAATGGGCAGGGGGATTCGATCGGCGCAAGTATGGCTACACCTTC. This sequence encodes CASSWEWAGGFDRRKYGYTF.

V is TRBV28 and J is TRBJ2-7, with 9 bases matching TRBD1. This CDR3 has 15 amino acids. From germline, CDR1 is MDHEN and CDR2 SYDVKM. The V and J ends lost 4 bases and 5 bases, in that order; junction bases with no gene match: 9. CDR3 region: CASSSRTGEKNEQYF. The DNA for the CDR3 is TGTGCCAGCAGTTCAAGGACAGGGGAGAAAAACGAGCAGTACTTC.

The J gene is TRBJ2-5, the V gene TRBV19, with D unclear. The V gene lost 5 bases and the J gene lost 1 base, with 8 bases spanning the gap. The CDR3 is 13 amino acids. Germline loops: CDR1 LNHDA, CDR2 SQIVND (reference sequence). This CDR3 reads CASSWAIQETQYF. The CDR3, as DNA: TGTGCCAGTAGTTGGGCCATCCAAGAGACCCAGTACTTC.

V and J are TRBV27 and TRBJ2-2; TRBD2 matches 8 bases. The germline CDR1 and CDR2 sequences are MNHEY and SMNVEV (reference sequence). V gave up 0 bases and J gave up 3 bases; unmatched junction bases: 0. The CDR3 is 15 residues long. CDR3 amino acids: CASSLSAGDTGELFF. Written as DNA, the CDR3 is TGTGCCAGCAGTTTATCAGCGGGGGACACCGGGGAGCTGTTTTTT.

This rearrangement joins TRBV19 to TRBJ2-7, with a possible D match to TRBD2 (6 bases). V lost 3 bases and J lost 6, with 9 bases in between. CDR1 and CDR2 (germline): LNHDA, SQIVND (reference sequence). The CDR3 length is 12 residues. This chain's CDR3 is CASSIGGSEQYF. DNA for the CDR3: TGTGCCAGTAGTATTGGGGGGTCCGAGCAGTACTTC. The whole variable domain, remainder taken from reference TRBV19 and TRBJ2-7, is DGGITQSPKYLFRKEGQNVTLSCEQNLNHDAMYWYRQDPGQGLRLIYYSQIVNDFQKGDIAEGYSVSREKKESFPLTVTSAQKNPTAFYLCASSIGGSEQYFGPGTRLTVT.

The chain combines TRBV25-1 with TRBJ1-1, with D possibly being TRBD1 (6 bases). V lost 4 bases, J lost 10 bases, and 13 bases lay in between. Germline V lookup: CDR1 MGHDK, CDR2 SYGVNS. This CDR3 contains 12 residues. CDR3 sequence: CASSGNRVGAFF. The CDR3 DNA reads TGTGCCAGCAGTGGCAACAGGGTGGGAGCTTTCTTT.

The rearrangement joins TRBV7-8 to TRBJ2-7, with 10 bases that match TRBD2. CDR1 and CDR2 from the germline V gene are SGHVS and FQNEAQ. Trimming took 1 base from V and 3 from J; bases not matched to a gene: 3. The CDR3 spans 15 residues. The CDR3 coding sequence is TGTGCCAGCAGCTTAGTAGCGGGAGGCGACTACGAGCAGTACTTC. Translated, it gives CASSLVAGGDYEQYF. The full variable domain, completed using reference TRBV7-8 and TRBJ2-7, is GAGVSQSPRYKVAKRGQDVALRCDPISGHVSLFWYQQALGQGPEFLTYFQNEAQLDKSGLPSDRFFAERPEGSVSTLKIQRTQQEDSAVYLCASSLVAGGDYEQYFGPGTRLTVT.

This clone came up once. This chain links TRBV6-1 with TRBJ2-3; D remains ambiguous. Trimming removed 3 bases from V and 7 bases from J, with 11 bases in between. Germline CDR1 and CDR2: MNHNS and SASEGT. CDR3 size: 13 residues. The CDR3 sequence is CASSDLGAHTQYF. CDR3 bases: TGTGCCAGCAGTGACCTAGGAGCGCATACGCAGTATTTT.

As DNA, the CDR3 is TGTGCCAGCAGTTCGGACAGGGCCCTAGAAGGAGAAGAGACCCAGTACTTC. Encoded protein: CASSSDRALEGEETQYF. The chain couples TRBV2 to TRBJ2-5; 8 bases align to TRBD1. The CDR3 has 17 residues. Germline loops: CDR1 SNHLY, CDR2 FYNNEI. After removal of 5 bases from V and 3 bases from J, the junction contained 14 bases not matched to a gene.

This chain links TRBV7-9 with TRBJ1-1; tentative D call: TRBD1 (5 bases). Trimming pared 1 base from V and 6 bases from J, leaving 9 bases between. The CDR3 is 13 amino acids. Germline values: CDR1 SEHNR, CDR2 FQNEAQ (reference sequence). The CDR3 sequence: CASSLVQGSEAFF. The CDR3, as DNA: TGTGCCAGCAGCTTAGTTCAGGGCTCTGAAGCTTTCTTT.

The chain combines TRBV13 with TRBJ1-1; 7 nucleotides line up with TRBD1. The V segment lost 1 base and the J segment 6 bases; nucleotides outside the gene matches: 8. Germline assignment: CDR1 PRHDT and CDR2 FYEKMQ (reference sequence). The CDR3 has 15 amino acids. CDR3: CASSLENRGPAEAFF. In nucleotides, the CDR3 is TGTGCCAGCAGCTTAGAGAACAGGGGCCCCGCTGAAGCTTTCTTT. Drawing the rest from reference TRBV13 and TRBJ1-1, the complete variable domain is AAGVIQSPRHLIKEKRETATLKCYPIPRHDTVYWYQQGPGQDPQFLISFYEKMQSDKGSIPDRFSAQQFSDYHSELNMSSLELGDSALYFCASSLENRGPAEAFFGQGTRLTVV.

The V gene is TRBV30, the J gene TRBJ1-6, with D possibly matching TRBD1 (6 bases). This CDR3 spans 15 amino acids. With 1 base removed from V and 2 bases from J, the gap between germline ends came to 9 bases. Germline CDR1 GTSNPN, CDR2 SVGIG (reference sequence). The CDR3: CAWSAGEPYNSPLHF. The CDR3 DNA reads TGTGCCTGGAGTGCAGGGGAACCCTATAATTCACCCCTCCACTTT. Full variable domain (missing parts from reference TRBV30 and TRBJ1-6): SQTIHQWPATLVQPVGSPLSLECTVEGTSNPNLYWYRQAAGRGLQLLFYSVGIGQISSEVPQNLSASRPQDRQFILSSKKLLLSDSGFYLCAWSAGEPYNSPLHFGNGTRLTVT.

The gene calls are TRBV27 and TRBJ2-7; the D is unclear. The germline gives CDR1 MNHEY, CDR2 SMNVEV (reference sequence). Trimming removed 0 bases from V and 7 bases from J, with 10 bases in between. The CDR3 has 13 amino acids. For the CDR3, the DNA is TGTGCCAGCAGTTTATCGAATCGGGTAGAGCAGTACTTC. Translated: CASSLSNRVEQYF.

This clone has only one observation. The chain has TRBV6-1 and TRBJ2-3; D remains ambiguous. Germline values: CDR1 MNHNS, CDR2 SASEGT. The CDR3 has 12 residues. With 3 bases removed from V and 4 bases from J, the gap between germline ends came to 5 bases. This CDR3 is CASSDSADTQYF. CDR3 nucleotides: TGTGCCAGCAGTGATAGTGCAGATACGCAGTATTTT.

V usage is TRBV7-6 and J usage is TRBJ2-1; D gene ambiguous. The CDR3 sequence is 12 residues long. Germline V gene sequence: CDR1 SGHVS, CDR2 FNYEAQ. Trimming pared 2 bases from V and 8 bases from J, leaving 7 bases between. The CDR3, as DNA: TGTGCCAGCAGCTTACCTCGGGATGAGCAGTTCTTC. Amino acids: CASSLPRDEQFF. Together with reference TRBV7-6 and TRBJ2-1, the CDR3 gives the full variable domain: GAGVSQSPRYKVTKRGQDVALRCDPISGHVSLYWYRQALGQGPEFLTYFNYEAQQDKSGLPNDRFSAERPEGSISTLTIQRTEQRDSAMYRCASSLPRDEQFFGPGTRLTVL.

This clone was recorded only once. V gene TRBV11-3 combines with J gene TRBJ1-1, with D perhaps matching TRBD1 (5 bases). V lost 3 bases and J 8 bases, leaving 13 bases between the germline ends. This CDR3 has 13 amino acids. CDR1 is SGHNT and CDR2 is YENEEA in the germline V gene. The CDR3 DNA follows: TGTGCCAGCAGCTTCAAGGGGAACGTGGAAGCTTTCTTT. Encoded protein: CASSFKGNVEAFF.

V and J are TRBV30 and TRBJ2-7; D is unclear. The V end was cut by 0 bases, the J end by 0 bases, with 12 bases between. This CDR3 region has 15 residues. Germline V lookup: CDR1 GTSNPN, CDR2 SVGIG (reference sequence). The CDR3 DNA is TGTGCCTGGAGTGTAGATGTCCGGGTCTCCTACGAGCAGTACTTC. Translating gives CAWSVDVRVSYEQYF.

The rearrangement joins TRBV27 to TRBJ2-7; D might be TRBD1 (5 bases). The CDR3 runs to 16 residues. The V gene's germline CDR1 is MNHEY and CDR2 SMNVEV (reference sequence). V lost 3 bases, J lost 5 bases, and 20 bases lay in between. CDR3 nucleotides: TGTGCCAGCAGTTTCAACCGCGGCCAGGGCACCCACGAGCAGTACTTC. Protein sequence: CASSFNRGQGTHEQYF.

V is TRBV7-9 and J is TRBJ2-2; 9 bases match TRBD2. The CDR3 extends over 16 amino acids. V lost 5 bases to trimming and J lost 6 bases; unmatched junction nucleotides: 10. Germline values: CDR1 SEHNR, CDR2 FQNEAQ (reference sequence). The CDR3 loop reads CASSPSVRTSAGELFF. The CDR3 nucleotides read TGTGCCAGCAGCCCCTCCGTCCGGACTAGCGCCGGGGAGCTGTTTTTT. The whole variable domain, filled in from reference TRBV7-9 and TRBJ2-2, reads DTGVSQNPRHKITKRGQNVTFRCDPISEHNRLYWYRQTLGQGPEFLTYFQNEAQLEKSRLLSDRFSAERPKGSFSTLEIQRTEQGDSAMYLCASSPSVRTSAGELFFGEGSRLTVL.